This entry lists 16 T cell receptor beta chains sequenced from one sample in a study of vaccination and CD4 T cells after COVID-19. The Oncomine TCR Beta short-read assay was applied to DNA of cultured CD4+ T cells. TCRdb reanalysed the PCR reads using MiXCR and keeps one entry per CDR3 protein. Of 20,000 or so distinct CDR3 sequences in the sample, approximately 29% were seen once. No antigen has been identified for these receptors. The treatment here: approximately nine-day PBMC culture with coronavirus spike peptide pools or control peptides (ViraFEST assay). The sequencing sample was made of cultured CD4+ T cells from blood. These receptors were obtained from a human donor with COVID-19.

This sequence joins TRBV19 and TRBJ2-4, with TRBD2 identical over 8 bases. The CDR3 covers 18 residues. Germline-derived CDR1 and CDR2 are LNHDA and SQIVND (reference sequence). V lost 6 bases and J lost 1; bases outside the gene matches: 14. The CDR3 DNA sequence: TGTGCCAGTAGCCCGCCCCCTTTAGCGGGGAGCGCCAAAAACATTCAGTACTTC. Its protein is CASSPPPLAGSAKNIQYF.

This clonotype has only a few counts. The rearrangement links TRBV11-2 to TRBJ2-5; 7 nucleotides align to TRBD1. V was pared by 5 bases and J by 4 bases, with 10 bases of the junction left unmatched. The CDR3 consists of 15 residues. CDR1 is SGHAT and CDR2 is FQNNGV in the germline V gene. The CDR3 nucleotides read TGTGCCAGCAGCAGCATACAGGGGTACGGAGAGACCCAGTACTTC. Its protein is CASSSIQGYGETQYF.

The chain recombines TRBV2 with TRBJ1-4; 7 positions agree with TRBD1. With 3 bases clipped from V and 4 bases from J, the junction kept 5 bases outside the gene matches. The germline V gene encodes CDR1 SNHLY and CDR2 FYNNEI. The CDR3 sequence is 15 residues long. CDR3 sequence (DNA): TGTGCCAGCAGTGATCCTTGGGACAGTAATGAAAAACTGTTTTTT. Translated, it gives CASSDPWDSNEKLFF.

This clonotype was detected a few times. J is TRBJ2-5 and V is TRBV11-2; possible D gene TRBD2, 7 bases. CDR3 size: 13 residues. The germline V gene has CDR1 SGHAT and CDR2 FQNNGV. Trimming removed 5 bases from V and 5 bases from J, with 12 bases in between. The CDR3 sequence: CASSEGGWETQYF. In DNA, the CDR3 is TGTGCCAGCAGCGAGGGGGGGTGGGAGACCCAGTACTTC.

J is TRBJ1-6 and V is TRBV12-3 or TRBV12-4; D unresolved. The CDR3 totals 15 residues. V gave up 3 bases and J gave up 5 bases, with 11 bases separating them. The CDR3 DNA follows: TGTGCCAGCAGTTTCCTGGCAGGCAATAATTCACCCCTCCACTTT. Amino acids: CASSFLAGNNSPLHF.

This clonotype has only a few counts. V and J are TRBV11-3 and TRBJ1-3; D perhaps matches TRBD1 (6 bases). V dropped 1 base and J dropped 7 bases, with 11 bases sitting between them. Germline CDR1 and CDR2: SGHNT and YENEEA. CDR3 length: 14 amino acids. CDR3 coding DNA: TGTGCCAGCAGCTTAGGACAACAGGGCAACACCATATATTTT. Encoded protein: CASSLGQQGNTIYF.

The chain couples TRBV9 to TRBJ2-3, with 15 bases identical to TRBD2. The CDR3 spans 17 residues. Trimming cost V 4 bases and J 3 bases; bases outside gene matches: 6. From germline, CDR1 is SGDLS and CDR2 YYNGEE. CDR3 residues: CASSPGLAGGLTDTQYF. Written as DNA, the CDR3 is TGTGCCAGCAGCCCGGGACTAGCGGGGGGTTTGACAGATACGCAGTATTTT.

In its sample, this clonotype was seen once. This chain connects TRBV19 to TRBJ1-2; 7 nucleotides match TRBD1. This CDR3 spans 15 amino acids. Germline V lookup: CDR1 LNHDA, CDR2 SQIVND (reference sequence). V was pared by 7 bases and J by 0 bases, with 8 bases of the junction left unmatched. CDR3 nucleotides: TGTGCCAGTACCGATCGAGGGGGCGCTAACTATGGCTACACCTTC. Translated, it gives CASTDRGGANYGYTF.

Turning to this clonotype: Its ends do not fully match the called genes, so a read error is possible. The chain carries TRBV7-7 and TRBJ2-5, with 8 bases lining up with TRBD1. The CDR3 is made up of 14 amino acids. Germline V CDR1 and CDR2: SSHAT, FNYEAQ (reference sequence). CDR3 protein: CASSRGQGGETQYF. CDR3 nucleotide sequence: TGTGCTAGCAGCCGCGGACAGGGAGGAGAGACCCAGTACTTC.

The V and J genes are TRBV7-9 and TRBJ1-6, with 7 nucleotides matching TRBD1. From germline, CDR1 is SEHNR and CDR2 FQNEAQ (reference sequence). The CDR3 extends over 13 amino acids. V gave up 6 bases and J gave up 8 bases; unmatched junction bases: 4. CDR3 in amino acids: CASSIDRDSPLHF. The CDR3 DNA sequence: TGTGCCAGCAGTATAGACAGGGATTCACCCCTCCACTTT.

The V and J genes are TRBV7-9 and TRBJ2-5; a possible D gene is TRBD2 (5 bases). Per germline, CDR1 SEHNR and CDR2 FQNEAQ (reference sequence). V was shortened by 2 bases and J by 2 bases, with 12 bases between the two germline ends. The CDR3 extends over 15 amino acids. The CDR3 is CASSLFGDGQETQYF. The CDR3 DNA reads TGTGCCAGCAGCTTATTCGGGGATGGGCAAGAGACCCAGTACTTC.

The chain couples TRBV5-1 to TRBJ2-6; TRBD1 might be the D (6 bases). Germline V gene sequence: CDR1 SGHRS, CDR2 YFSETQ. CDR3 length equals 17 residues. V dropped 3 bases and J dropped 0 bases, with 13 bases sitting between them. DNA for the CDR3: TGCGCCAGCAGCTCCTGGACAGCAAGCTCTGGGGCCAACGTCCTGACTTTC. It specifies CASSSWTASSGANVLTF.

The table lists this clonotype with a few counts. The gene calls are TRBV20-1 and TRBJ1-5, with TRBD1 matching 7 bases. The V gene end was trimmed by 5 bases and the J gene end by 6 bases; junction bases not matched to a gene: 7. Per the germline V gene, CDR1 is DFQATT and CDR2 is SNEGSKA (reference sequence). The CDR3 consists of 13 residues. The CDR3 loop is CSALEGARQPQHF. CDR3 DNA sequence: TGCAGTGCTTTGGAGGGGGCACGTCAGCCCCAGCATTTT.

This clonotype was detected only a few times. V usage is TRBV6-2 or TRBV6-3 and J usage is TRBJ2-5; unclear D gene. The V end was cut by 6 bases, the J end by 5 bases, with 16 bases between. This CDR3 has 14 amino acids. Germline values: CDR1 MNHEY, CDR2 SVGEGT. In nucleotides, the CDR3 is TGTGCCAGCAGCCTGCTTTGGGCCGGGGAGACCCAGTACTTC. Encoded protein: CASSLLWAGETQYF.

The CDR3 region is CASSVTSNQGAGAFF. CDR3 DNA: TGTGCCAGCAGCGTAACCAGTAATCAGGGGGCAGGAGCTTTCTTT. This chain joins TRBV9 and TRBJ1-1, with TRBD1 matching 8 bases. Germline V gene lookup returns CDR1 SGDLS and CDR2 YYNGEE. CDR3 size: 15 residues. Losses at the gene ends were 1 base for V and 10 bases for J; bases not matched to a gene: 12.

The chain uses TRBV7-9 and TRBJ2-7; 8 positions match TRBD1. The CDR3 extends over 15 amino acids. J gave up 7 bases and V 7 bases, and 15 bases lay outside the gene matches. The germline V gene has CDR1 SEHNR and CDR2 FQNEAQ (reference sequence). The CDR3 sequence is CASTTQGANNWEQYF. CDR3 DNA sequence: TGTGCCAGCACAACGCAGGGGGCTAATAATTGGGAGCAGTACTTC.